Here is one T cell receptor beta chain with its context. There is no known antigen for this receptor. Base qualities are not provided; no much larger clone lies one nucleotide away. The germline V gene encodes CDR1 PRHDT and CDR2 FYEKMQ (reference sequence). Unmatched junction bases come to 7, with V trimmed by 5 bases and J by 1 base. From the cysteine up to the phenylalanine, the CDR3 has a length of 17 residues. Just the 51-base CDR3 DNA is kept, in frame starting at base 1. This sample is drawn from a study of shared clonotypes between healthy human individuals (TCRdb year 2020). Study-level background: Three men and a couple of women, aged 18 to 49 years, made up the cohort. The study deeply sequenced blood TCR repertoires of five healthy adults to estimate repertoire size and the extent of clonotype sharing between individuals. To increase sequencing depth and limit assay-specific biases, TCR repertoire library preparation and sequencing were carried out by different laboratories using diverse techniques. Per donor, leukapheresis produced somewhere between about 0.85 and 10 billion PBMCs. Per donor, three plates each were used for CD4 naive and CD4 memory, two for CD8 naive, and one for CD8 memory. Summary of the overall study and its limitations: Higher generation probabilities were observed for clonotypes shared by all four sorted-subset donors than for non-shared clonotypes. The genetic and exposure-history diversity represented was limited by the small number of donors. Incomplete sequencing was indicated by rarefaction of sorted-subset datasets, despite the large sequencing depth. Across several donors, approximately 4.9% of naive CD4, around 3.3% of naive CD8, roughly 2.3% of memory CD4, and about 0.4% of memory CD8 clonotypes were shared. Larger estimated clonotype richness was generally found for naive subsets than for memory subsets. Sampling was restricted to blood, and TCR repertoires in tissues likely differ from the TCR repertoires found in blood. Pairwise subsampling led to the expectation that sequencing depth would affect the degree of clonotype sharing among donors.

Using the deep immunoSEQ assay, TCR CDR3 regions were amplified from genomic DNA by multiplex PCR. Extracted genomic DNA from each cell subset was spread evenly across all wells of several immunoSEQ 96-well plates, with each plate serving as a replicate. For sorted subsets, each replicate PCR was loaded with 200 ng genomic DNA, equivalent to 32,000 or so T cell genomes. Purified libraries were measured with a Qubit 3.0 fluorometer, size-checked on a Bioanalyzer 2100, and measured again with the KAPA Library Quantification kit. Every immunoSEQ 96-well plate was sequenced on a separate single-read 150-cycle Illumina NextSeq 550 flow cell. Per the source publication's procedure: Because the immunoSEQ output held only junctional sequences and lacked quality scores, the filtering could not match the filtering applied to full-length reads. To assign V/J genes and CDR3, sequences were annotated against IMGT germline references using PyIR, a Python wrapper for IgBLAST v1.9. Reads were removed for weak V/J assignments (E-value above 1e-6), missing CDR3, stop codons, out-of-frame junctions, or ambiguous translated residues. V3J clonotypes were defined as sequences sharing the same inferred V gene, J gene, and CDR3 amino acid sequence. Percentage overlap between repertoires was calculated by dividing the number of shared unique clonotypes by the size of the smaller repertoire. Repertoire richness was assessed with RTK rarefaction, the Chao1 estimator, and Recon v2.1 estimates of unobserved clonotypes. For all TCRbeta clonotypes obtained by the gDNA method from a few donors, generation probabilities were computed with OLGA. The clones in this table, taken by TCRdb from immuneACCESS, are in-frame only. Not every clone is retained; where verified, under half of the shortfall comes from an unresolved V gene, and the cause of the rest is unknown. D and trimming come from the DNA, and the V and J calls and clone size come from that table. In this sample the table shows just over 2,000,000 clones, about 95% of which occur a single time. The ten largest clonotypes hold approximately 0.13% of the sample.

The donors were healthy, HIV-negative adults with no recently reported acute infections or vaccinations. All donors were Caucasian adults living in Nashville, Tennessee, USA. CD4+ T cells were enriched by magnetic negative selection, after which naive cells were positively selected on CD45RA and the negative fraction was taken as the memory subset. Blood was collected by leukapheresis, and PBMCs were isolated by Ficoll-Histopaque density gradient centrifugation and then cryopreserved in liquid nitrogen vapor phase. Purity and quantity of every magnetically sorted T cell population were checked by analytical flow cytometry. From each sorted fraction, genomic DNA was isolated and quantified by UV absorbance on a Nanodrop 2000c.

The chain links TRBV13 with TRBJ1-4, with TRBD1 identical over 10 junction bases. The TCR sequence derives from a man between 18 and 35 years old in good health. The sequencing sample was made of naive CD4+ T cells sorted from blood. The cell subset or site label here, explained by the study, means: CD45RA+ positively selected. Here is the DNA: TGTGCCAGCAGCGAGGCGACAGGGGGCGGAACTAATGAAAAACTGTTTTTT. Translated, it reads CASSEATGGGTNEKLFF.